This T cell receptor beta chain comes out of a study of T-cell memory formation after mild COVID-19 (dated by TCRdb to the early 2020s). With respect to the entire study: TCR sequence clusters from the two donors were largely donor specific. Two young, previously healthy adult volunteers, one female and one male, were included in the cohort. In a couple of donors, T-cell clones that expanded and contracted after mild COVID-19 were tracked by sequencing TCRalpha and TCRbeta repertoires over time.

The investigation overall reported the following: Only two mild cases were covered by the study, and larger cohorts that include severe cases with pre-infection samples were considered necessary. From day 15 to 85, contracting clones showed balanced CD4/CD8 phenotypes, whereas a second wave of clones that expanded from day 15 to 37 leaned towards CD4+. Some responding clones were detected in pre-infection memory, suggesting pre-existing cross-reactive memory T cells joined the SARS-CoV-2 response. The second-wave clones that peaked on day 37 were not confirmed to be SARS-CoV-2 specific. Contracting CD4+ clones turned up mainly in the CM and EM memory subsets, whereas EMRA was where CD8+ clones were enriched.

Many counts were recorded for this clonotype. No antigen is known for it. Base qualities are missing; no much larger clone stands one base away. From the germline V gene, CDR1 is MGHDK and CDR2 is SYGVNS. Trimming costs V 4 bases and J 7 bases, and their ends lie 17 bases apart. There are 15 amino acids in the CDR3, from cysteine to phenylalanine inclusive. The entry retains the CDR3 DNA only, 45 bases that are in frame from base 1. Sequencing was carried out with an Illumina NovaSeq 6000. Using 5'RACE with constant-segment primers, TCRalpha and TCRbeta cDNA libraries were constructed, with sample barcodes and unique molecular identifiers added in the process. Trizol reagent was used to extract RNA from every sample. Amplification of the libraries took two PCR steps, and the second step added a second sample barcode plus Illumina TruSeq adapters. Libraries were sequenced on an Illumina NovaSeq with 2 x 150 bp paired-end reads. From the authors' description of their analysis: Reads were demultiplexed and collapsed into UMI-guided consensus sequences with migec v1.2.7. Using mixcr v2.1.11, UMI consensuses were aligned to TRA and TRB V and J templates and then assembled into clonotypes. A clonotype was counted as expanded or contracted only when both edgeR and NoisET called the clonotype significant, with the noise models trained on biological replicates. For edgeR calls, a false discovery rate-adjusted p below 0.01 and a log2 fold-change threshold of 1 were applied. As an exploratory analysis of dynamics, PCA with hierarchical clustering was applied to max-normalized trajectories of the 1000 most abundant clonotypes. Each responding clone was given a CD4 or CD8 phenotype based on the CD4+ and CD8+ repertoires, which had been sequenced separately. In TCRdb, the public reads were trimmed at Q25 with fastp and aligned with MiXCR, with productive beta chains retained. Every CDR3 protein is listed once, alongside the most common genes and DNA of its rows. It is TCRdb's table, rather than the study itself, that gives the V and J calls and clone size. This sample has around 13,000 distinct CDR3 sequences in its table, and 16% of those were observed once. Approximately 54% of the sample comes from the top ten.

Ficoll-Paque density gradient centrifugation was the method used to isolate PBMCs. In this chain, TRBV25-1 is recombined with TRBJ2-1; TRBD1 is a possible D gene, resting on 6 matching bases. The sample comprised PBMCs or a T cell subset sorted from them (not recorded which). This clonotype was obtained from a young man who had mild COVID-19 (a few samples of this study predate the infection). The sample titles of this study are shuffled in the database, so cell type and time point are left out; the donor was told from shared clones. The sequenced DNA is TGTGCCAGCAGTGCCGCACCAGGGGATCGGAATGAGCAGTTCTTC. This translates into CASSAAPGDRNEQFF.